Presented here are 5 T cell receptor beta chains from one specimen sequenced in a study of blood T cell repertoires in COVID-19. The assay was immunoSEQ multiplex PCR, and TCRdb's table has in-frame clones only and misses some. The table records about 39,000 clones, approximately 85% of them present only once. The specimen was peripheral blood. The receptors here all came from a man aged 55 to 69 with acute or convalescent COVID-19.

The V gene is TRBV5-1, the J gene TRBJ2-2, with 10 bases matching TRBD1. Germline loops: CDR1 SGHRS, CDR2 YFSETQ. V was pared by 4 bases and J by 3 bases, with 3 bases of the junction left unmatched. CDR3 length: 15 amino acids. Here the CDR3 DNA reads TGCGCCAGCAGCGCGGGACAGGGGTACACCGGGGAGCTGTTTTTT. Protein product: CASSAGQGYTGELFF.

The rearrangement links TRBV5-1 to TRBJ2-2; 8 bases agree with TRBD1. Losses at the gene ends were 2 bases for V and 3 bases for J; bases not matched to a gene: 3. The CDR3 totals 15 residues. In germline, CDR1 is SGHRS, CDR2 YFSETQ. CDR3: CASSFTGGDTGELFF. CDR3 nucleotides: TGCGCCAGCAGCTTTACAGGGGGTGACACCGGGGAGCTGTTTTTT.

V is TRBV11-1 and J is TRBJ1-1; tentatively, D is TRBD1 (5 bases). Germline CDR1 is SGHAT and CDR2 is FQDESV (reference sequence). The CDR3 has 15 residues. V was trimmed by 5 bases and J by 1 base, leaving 14 bases between them. In nucleotides, the CDR3 is TGTGCCAGCAGCCCGTCGACAGAGACGAACACTGAAGCTTTCTTT. Translating it yields CASSPSTETNTEAFF.

V gene TRBV11-1 combines with J gene TRBJ1-6; the match to TRBD1 covers 10 bases. Germline CDR1 and CDR2: SGHAT and FQDESV (reference sequence). There are 15 residues in the CDR3. V was pared by 5 bases and J by 9 bases, with 7 bases of the junction left unmatched. CDR3 coding DNA: TGTGCCAGCAGCCGATGGACAGGGGGAAGTTCACCCCTCCACTTT. Residues: CASSRWTGGSSPLHF.

V gene TRBV18 combines with J gene TRBJ2-7; no firm D call. Germline CDR1 reads KGHSH; CDR2 reads LQKENI. The CDR3 totals 15 residues. The germline V and J ends were trimmed by 3 bases and 0 bases, with 12 bases remaining between them. The CDR3 sequence: CASSPEQISSYEQYF. The CDR3 nucleotides read TGTGCCAGCTCACCCGAACAGATTAGCTCCTACGAGCAGTACTTC.